A single sample gave rise to the 28 T cell receptor beta chains below, sequenced in a study of blood T cell repertoires in COVID-19. TCRdb keeps only in-frame clones here, not all; method: immunoSEQ multiplex PCR. The sample consists of around 400,000 clones, about 89% of them appearing once. Sequencing was done on a sample of PBMCs or T cells enriched from blood (not recorded which). The receptor source for this set is a woman aged 40 to 50 who had been exposed to COVID-19.

The chain recombines TRBV19 with TRBJ2-1; 11 bases line up with TRBD2. V was clipped by 1 base and J by 9 bases; unmatched bases: 14. The germline gives CDR1 LNHDA, CDR2 SQIVND (reference sequence). This CDR3 has 18 amino acids. The CDR3 loop reads CASSIVAASGGSTVEQFF. The CDR3 DNA reads as TGTGCCAGTAGTATAGTTGCGGCTAGCGGGGGGTCAACGGTTGAGCAGTTCTTC. The entire variable domain, with the rest obtained from reference TRBV19 and TRBJ2-1, is as follows: DGGITQSPKYLFRKEGQNVTLSCEQNLNHDAMYWYRQDPGQGLRLIYYSQIVNDFQKGDIAEGYSVSREKKESFPLTVTSAQKNPTAFYLCASSIVAASGGSTVEQFFGPGTRLTVL.

The chain is built from TRBV19 and TRBJ1-6, with D uncertain. This CDR3 comprises 14 residues. Deletions cut 7 bases from V and 0 bases from J, with 7 bases between. Germline lookup yields CDR1 LNHDA and CDR2 SQIVND (reference sequence). In DNA form, the CDR3 reads TGTGCCAGTACAAGCGGCTCCTATAATTCACCCCTCCACTTT. Protein sequence: CASTSGSYNSPLHF.

J is TRBJ2-7 and V is TRBV27; 10 bases line up with TRBD1. Per the germline V gene, CDR1 is MNHEY and CDR2 is SMNVEV (reference sequence). This CDR3 contains 15 residues. V dropped 8 bases and J dropped 4; count of bases not matched to a gene: 11. The CDR3 region is CASAQGGTGVYEQYF. CDR3 DNA: TGTGCCAGCGCCCAGGGGGGGACAGGGGTTTACGAGCAGTACTTC.

The CDR3 region is CASRGLAGGRNNEQFF. CDR3 coding DNA: TGCGCCAGCAGAGGACTAGCGGGGGGCCGAAACAATGAGCAGTTCTTC. This chain links TRBV10-2 with TRBJ2-1, with 14 bases lining up with TRBD2. Germline CDR1 WSHSY, CDR2 SAAADI. The V gene end was trimmed by 6 bases and the J gene end by 5 bases; junction bases not matched to a gene: 6. This CDR3 region has 16 residues.

CDR3 in amino acids: CASSWDRDYEQYF. The CDR3 bases are TGTGCCAGCAGTTGGGACAGGGACTACGAGCAGTACTTC. The gene calls are TRBV2 and TRBJ2-7; TRBD1 aligns across 9 bases. This CDR3 comprises 13 residues. The J segment lost 3 bases and the V segment lost 5 bases, leaving 2 bases of the junction unmatched. In germline, CDR1 is SNHLY, CDR2 FYNNEI. Supplemented by reference TRBV2 and TRBJ2-7, the full variable domain reads EPEVTQTPSHQVTQMGQEVILRCVPISNHLYFYWYRQILGQKVEFLVSFYNNEISEKSEIFDDQFSVERPDGSNFTLKIRSTKLEDSAMYFCASSWDRDYEQYFGPGTRLTVT.

CDR3 DNA sequence: TGTGCCAGTAGTATAGGGAGGGCGGCTCAGCCCCAGCATTTT. Translation: CASSIGRAAQPQHF. The chain combines TRBV19 with TRBJ1-5; no firm D call. This CDR3 has 14 residues. Deletions cut 1 base from V and 6 bases from J, with 10 bases between. Germline V lookup: CDR1 LNHDA, CDR2 SQIVND (reference sequence).

The rearrangement uses TRBV15 and TRBJ1-3, with D possibly being TRBD1 (5 bases). Germline CDR1 and CDR2: LNHNV and YYDKDF (reference sequence). The CDR3 extends over 17 amino acids. V dropped 1 base and J dropped 3 bases, with 16 bases sitting between them. The CDR3 DNA is TGTGCCACCAGCAGAGGAGACGGGGGATCTAGTGGAAACACCATATATTTT. This encodes CATSRGDGGSSGNTIYF.

The chain has TRBV6-5 and TRBJ1-1; 9 bases map to TRBD1. The CDR3 length is 13 residues. CDR1 is MNHEY, CDR2 SVGAGI, per germline. Trimming removed 5 bases from V and 5 bases from J; junction bases left unmatched: 3. The CDR3 is CASSNRGLTEAFF. The CDR3 region has the DNA TGTGCCAGCAGTAACAGGGGGCTTACTGAAGCTTTCTTT.

This clone was picked up one time. The rearrangement joins TRBV24-1 to TRBJ1-2; 10 nucleotides match TRBD1. With 4 bases clipped from V and 4 bases from J, the junction kept 2 bases outside the gene matches. CDR1 is KGHDR, CDR2 SFDVKD, per germline. CDR3 length: 14 amino acids. CDR3 loop: CATSEGTGVYGYTF. CDR3 nucleotide sequence: TGTGCCACCAGTGAGGGGACAGGGGTCTATGGCTACACCTTC.

This clone was counted a single time. This chain joins TRBV11-3 and TRBJ2-7, with a tentative D call TRBD2 (7 bases). The CDR3 has 14 amino acids. The ends were cut back, 3 bases at V and 5 bases at J, with 14 bases in the middle. Germline loops: CDR1 SGHNT, CDR2 YENEEA. The CDR3 spells CASSLGTGRDEQYF. The CDR3 DNA follows: TGTGCCAGCAGCTTGGGTACAGGGAGGGACGAGCAGTACTTC.

V is TRBV24-1 and J is TRBJ2-1; D is perhaps TRBD2 (6 bases). The CDR3 runs to 15 residues. Trimming pared 2 bases from V and 6 bases from J, leaving 13 bases between. The germline V gene encodes CDR1 KGHDR and CDR2 SFDVKD. The DNA for the CDR3 is TGTGCCACCAGTGATTGGGGGGAGGTGCCCAATGAGCAGTTCTTC. Amino acids: CATSDWGEVPNEQFF.

This sequence joins TRBV30 and TRBJ2-2; no reliable D call. The CDR3 sequence is 15 residues long. The V gene lost 3 bases and the J gene lost 5 bases, with 16 bases spanning the gap. The germline gives CDR1 GTSNPN, CDR2 SVGIG (reference sequence). The CDR3: CAWRLRSGLTGELFF. The CDR3 bases are TGTGCCTGGAGGTTGCGATCGGGTTTAACCGGGGAGCTGTTTTTT.

This chain connects TRBV2 to TRBJ2-3, with 9 nucleotides matching TRBD1. V lost 6 bases to trimming and J lost 4 bases; unmatched junction nucleotides: 8. From germline, CDR1 is SNHLY and CDR2 FYNNEI. This CDR3 has 15 amino acids. CDR3 in DNA: TGTGCCAGCAGAACCGGGACAGGGAGAGCAGATACGCAGTATTTT. Translated, it gives CASRTGTGRADTQYF.

The chain employs TRBV19 and TRBJ2-1, with 7 bases fitting TRBD1. After removal of 5 bases from V and 3 bases from J, the junction contained 4 bases not matched to a gene. The germline V gene has CDR1 LNHDA and CDR2 SQIVND (reference sequence). This CDR3 comprises 14 residues. This chain's CDR3 is CASSSGTVYNEQFF. The CDR3 coding sequence is TGTGCCAGTAGTTCCGGGACAGTCTACAATGAGCAGTTCTTC.

This rearrangement joins TRBV19 to TRBJ2-7, with D perhaps matching TRBD1 (5 bases). The germline V gene encodes CDR1 LNHDA and CDR2 SQIVND (reference sequence). The CDR3 length is 13 residues. V lost 6 bases, J lost 2 bases, and 11 bases lay in between. The CDR3, as DNA: TGTGCCAGTAGAGGGGTGGACGCCTACGAGCAGTACTTC. Translation gives CASRGVDAYEQYF.

V is TRBV5-1 and J is TRBJ1-1, with 12 bases lining up with TRBD1. The V gene's germline CDR1 is SGHRS and CDR2 YFSETQ. The V segment lost 3 bases and the J segment 4 bases; nucleotides outside the gene matches: 4. This CDR3 is built from 15 residues. CDR3 nucleotide sequence: TGCGCCAGCAGCTGGGGACAGGGGGCTAGCACTGAAGCTTTCTTT. Amino acid sequence: CASSWGQGASTEAFF. Drawing the rest from reference TRBV5-1 and TRBJ1-1, the complete variable domain is KAGVTQTPRYLIKTRGQQVTLSCSPISGHRSVSWYQQTPGQGLQFLFEYFSETQRNKGNFPGRFSGRQFSNSRSEMNVSTLELGDSALYLCASSWGQGASTEAFFGQGTRLTVV.

This chain uses TRBV9 with TRBJ1-1; D gene unclear. This CDR3 has 13 residues. V lost 4 bases and J lost 0, with 7 bases in between. Germline assignment: CDR1 SGDLS and CDR2 YYNGEE. The CDR3 DNA follows: TGTGCCAGCAGCCCCCGTGTGAACACTGAAGCTTTCTTT. Amino acids: CASSPRVNTEAFF.

A note on this clone: The identical CDR3 is also encoded by other nucleotide sequences in the sample. The chain recombines TRBV2 with TRBJ1-5, with 7 bases matching TRBD1. Unmatched junction bases numbered 11, after V lost 6 bases and J lost 0 bases. The CDR3 extends over 17 amino acids. Germline-derived CDR1 and CDR2 are SNHLY and FYNNEI. This chain's CDR3 is CASSVPGQSYSNQPQHF. The CDR3 bases are TGTGCCAGCAGCGTCCCGGGACAGTCCTATAGCAATCAGCCCCAGCATTTT.

The chain carries TRBV6-4 and TRBJ1-2, with unresolved D. The CDR3 has 15 amino acids. Germline V CDR1 and CDR2: MRHNA, SNTAGT. V lost 4 bases to trimming and J lost 7 bases, with 19 bases between them. As DNA, the CDR3 is TGTGCCAGCAGTGCGGGAGTCCGGGGAGAGGGTGGCTACACCTTC. Protein: CASSAGVRGEGGYTF.

This chain uses TRBV19 with TRBJ2-3; D ambiguous. The germline CDR1 and CDR2 sequences are LNHDA and SQIVND (reference sequence). The CDR3 runs 14 residues. V lost 4 bases to trimming and J lost 3 bases, with 11 bases between them. The CDR3 loop reads CASSTSGATDTQYF. CDR3 sequence (DNA): TGTGCCAGTAGTACCTCCGGTGCTACAGATACGCAGTATTTT.

J is TRBJ1-1 and V is TRBV7-2; D is unresolved. The germline gives CDR1 SGHTA, CDR2 FQGNSA. The CDR3 has 12 residues. V lost 0 bases and J lost 5, with 4 bases in between. In DNA, the CDR3 is TGTGCCAGCAGCTTAGCCCAGACTGAAGCTTTCTTT. Its protein product is CASSLAQTEAFF.

This rearrangement joins TRBV24-1 to TRBJ1-2, with D perhaps matching TRBD1 (5 bases). In germline, CDR1 is KGHDR, CDR2 SFDVKD. V shed 3 bases and J shed 8 bases, with 12 bases lying between them. CDR3 size: 13 residues. For the CDR3, the DNA is TGTGCCACCAGTGATGGGGCAGGGAGGGGCTACACCTTC. This gives the protein CATSDGAGRGYTF.

The chain joins TRBV30 to TRBJ2-1; D not resolved. With 1 base removed from V and 0 bases from J, the gap between germline ends came to 10 bases. CDR3 size: 15 residues. The germline V gene has CDR1 GTSNPN and CDR2 SVGIG (reference sequence). DNA for the CDR3: TGTGCCTGGAGTGCGACTCTTAGCTCCTACAATGAGCAGTTCTTC. Its protein product is CAWSATLSSYNEQFF.

This rearrangement joins TRBV15 to TRBJ1-6; possible D gene TRBD1, 5 bases. Trimming cost V 0 bases and J 10 bases, with 10 bases left between them. The CDR3 runs 14 residues. Germline CDR1 and CDR2: LNHNV and YYDKDF (reference sequence). CDR3 sequence: CATSRDMTVSPLHF. Here the CDR3 DNA reads TGTGCCACCAGCAGAGATATGACAGTCTCACCCCTCCACTTT.

The J gene is TRBJ1-6, the V gene TRBV14; tentatively, D is TRBD1 (5 bases). Trimming cost V 3 bases and J 6 bases, with 12 bases left between them. The germline V gene has CDR1 SGHDN and CDR2 FVKESK. The CDR3 spans 15 residues. The CDR3 nucleotides read TGTGCCAGCAGCCAGATGACAGCTAGTAATTCACCCCTCCACTTT. Its translation: CASSQMTASNSPLHF.

This rearrangement joins TRBV19 to TRBJ2-7; 8 positions agree with TRBD1. The trim removed 6 bases at V and 0 bases at J, leaving 4 bases unmatched. CDR1 is LNHDA, CDR2 SQIVND, per germline (reference sequence). The CDR3 is 14 amino acids. The CDR3 DNA is TGTGCCAGTAGGGGGACAGGTGCCTCCTACGAGCAGTACTTC. Translating gives CASRGTGASYEQYF.

V is TRBV6-6 and J is TRBJ1-1; tentatively, D is TRBD1 (6 bases). Germline V lookup: CDR1 MNHNY, CDR2 SVGAGI (reference sequence). The CDR3 spans 11 residues. V was shortened by 8 bases and J by 10 bases, with 14 bases between the two germline ends. Here the CDR3 reads CASLMGGRAFF. The CDR3 coding sequence is TGTGCCAGCCTGATGGGGGGGCGAGCTTTCTTT.

V usage is TRBV27 and J usage is TRBJ2-7; maybe TRBD2 (6 bases). Per the germline V gene, CDR1 is MNHEY and CDR2 is SMNVEV (reference sequence). This CDR3 has 11 residues. Trimming cost V 7 bases and J 7 bases, with 11 bases left between them. The CDR3 spells CASKLAGEQYF. DNA for the CDR3: TGTGCCAGCAAACTAGCCGGTGAGCAGTACTTC.